This entry lists 2 T cell receptor beta chains sequenced from one sample in a study of cytomegalovirus exposure and HLA in healthy donors. Use of 60 Vbeta and 13 Jbeta primers characterized the PCR. The method was immunoSEQ multiplex PCR; TCRdb's version includes in-frame clones alone and lacks a portion of them. The sample contains roughly 100,000 clones, 83% of which appear only once. Sequencing input: PBMCs. These receptors came from a man aged 18 to 29 in good health and CMV-seronegative.

The chain links TRBV4-2 to TRBJ2-5; D is ambiguous. The J call may be incorrect, as the DNA end agrees better with TRBJ2-7. The V gene's germline CDR1 is LGHNA and CDR2 YNFKEQ. The CDR3 covers 13 residues. CDR3: CASSQDDVSEQYF. CDR3 nucleotide sequence: TGTGCCAGCAGCCAAGATGATGTTTCCGAGCAGTACTTC.

This clone appeared a single time. The chain combines TRBV2 with TRBJ2-1; 11 nucleotides align to TRBD2. Germline V gene lookup returns CDR1 SNHLY and CDR2 FYNNEI. The CDR3 has 17 amino acids. V gave up 11 bases and J gave up 4 bases; unmatched junction bases: 16. The CDR3, as DNA: TGTGCCCTAGGGGCGGATACTAGCGGGAGATCTTACAATGAGCAGTTCTTC. Protein: CALGADTSGRSYNEQFF.